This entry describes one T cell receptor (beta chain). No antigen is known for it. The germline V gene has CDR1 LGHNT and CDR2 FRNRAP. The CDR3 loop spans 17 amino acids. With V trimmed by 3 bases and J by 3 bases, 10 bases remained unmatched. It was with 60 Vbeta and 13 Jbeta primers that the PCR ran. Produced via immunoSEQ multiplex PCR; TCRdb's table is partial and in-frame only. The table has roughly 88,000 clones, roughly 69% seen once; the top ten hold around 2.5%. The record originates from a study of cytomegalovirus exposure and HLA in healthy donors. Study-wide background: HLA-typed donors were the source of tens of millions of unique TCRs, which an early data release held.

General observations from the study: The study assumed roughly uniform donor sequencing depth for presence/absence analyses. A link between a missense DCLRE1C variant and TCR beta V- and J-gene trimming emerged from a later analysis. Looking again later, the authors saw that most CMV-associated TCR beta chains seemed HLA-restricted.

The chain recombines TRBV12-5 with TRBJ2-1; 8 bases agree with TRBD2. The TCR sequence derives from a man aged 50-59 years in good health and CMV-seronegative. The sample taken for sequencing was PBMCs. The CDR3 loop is CASGFSPTSGSYNEQFF. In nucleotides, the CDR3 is TGTGCTAGTGGTTTCAGCCCAACTAGCGGCAGCTACAATGAGCAGTTCTTC.